This T cell receptor beta chain was documented in a study of CD8 T cells in ankylosing spondylitis (dated by TCRdb to between 2016 and 2019). Study-level background: T cell receptor beta repertoires were profiled in healthy donors and ankylosing spondylitis patients so that disease-linked TCR variants could be found. The full study cohort comprised about 25 ankylosing spondylitis patients and roughly 100 healthy donors. Peripheral blood was sampled, and synovial fluid was also collected from ankylosing spondylitis patients.

This clonotype was detected only a few times. Its antigen has not been determined. Base-call qualities are not available, and no considerably larger clone is one nucleotide away. Sequencing instrument: Illumina HiSeq 2500. Quantitative 5'-RACE with molecular barcodes was used to prepare TCR beta libraries. Per the source publication's procedure: A new computational method, built on a probabilistic model of VDJ rearrangement, was used to identify disease-linked TCR variants. TCRdb reprocessing: public reads trimmed at Q25 with fastp, clones called with MiXCR, in-frame beta chains kept. Rows merge per CDR3 protein into single entries with the most common DNA and genes. TCRdb assigned the V and J calls; the authors' analysis was not used. The sample contains over 130,000 distinct CDR3 sequences, around 45% of them found a single time. The ten top clones hold about 15% of the sample. Study-wide findings and limitations: A TCR beta motif made up of several highly homologous amino acid variants appeared to be characteristic of blood from ankylosing spondylitis patients. According to the report, matched synovial fluid samples from ankylosing spondylitis patients were significantly enriched for the disease-linked clones. The disease-linked clones showed a CD8+ phenotype and occurred at relatively low frequencies in peripheral blood. Some motif variants had previously been reported in the synovial fluid and blood of reactive arthritis patients, which suggests shared mechanisms of disease initiation.

Synovial fluid samples and blood samples obtained from the same ankylosing spondylitis patients were matched. The CDR3 contains 18 residues, cysteine and phenylalanine counted. Only the CDR3 part of the read is kept: 54 bases, read in frame from the first base. V loses 6 bases at its end and J loses 4 bases; junction bases beyond the gene matches: 20. The germline V gene gives CDR1 as KGHSH and CDR2 as LQKENI. This TCR came from a male donor with ankylosing spondylitis. Material for sequencing was synovial fluid, either unsorted or a sorted T cell fraction (not recorded which). The rearranged chain carries TRBV18 and TRBJ1-1; 7 of the junction bases match TRBD1. The sequenced DNA: TGTGCCAGCTCCTCCCCTAAGCTGGACAGGCTAGGCGGCACTGAAGCTTTCTTT. The translation is CASSSPKLDRLGGTEAFF.